Sequencing of this T cell receptor (beta chain) was carried out in a study of blood T cell repertoires in COVID-19. In the study overall: The analysed material was cDNA or gDNA that came from T cells, B-cell-depleted T cells, or PBMCs.

This clone occurred a few times. Sequencing was performed with immunoSEQ multiplex PCR; in TCRdb, only in-frame clones are kept and a portion is missing. This table has approximately 70,000 clones, roughly 80% appearing once. This CDR3 comprises 15 residues. V trimming: 10 bases; J trimming: 1 base; junction bases outside the gene matches: 7. In germline, CDR1 is SGHTA, CDR2 FQGNSA. The sequence was collected from a woman aged 55-70 years with acute or convalescent COVID-19. The specimen was peripheral blood. The chain carries TRBV7-2 and TRBJ2-2, with TRBD2 matching over 9 bases. CDR3 coding DNA: TGTGCCATTCTTAGCGGGGGCCTGAACACCGGGGAGCTGTTTTTT. Protein: CAILSGGLNTGELFF.